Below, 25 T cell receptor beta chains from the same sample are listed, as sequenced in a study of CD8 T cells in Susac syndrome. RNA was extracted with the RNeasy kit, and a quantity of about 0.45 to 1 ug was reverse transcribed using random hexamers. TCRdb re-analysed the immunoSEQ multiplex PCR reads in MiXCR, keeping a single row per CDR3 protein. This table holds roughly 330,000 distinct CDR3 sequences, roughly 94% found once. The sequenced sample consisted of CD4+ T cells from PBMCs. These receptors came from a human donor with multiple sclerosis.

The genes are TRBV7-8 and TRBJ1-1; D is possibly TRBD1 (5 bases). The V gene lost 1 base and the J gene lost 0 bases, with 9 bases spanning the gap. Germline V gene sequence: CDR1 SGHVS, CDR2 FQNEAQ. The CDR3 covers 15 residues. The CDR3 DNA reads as TGTGCCAGCAGCTTAGGGCAGGACATGAACACTGAAGCTTTCTTT. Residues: CASSLGQDMNTEAFF. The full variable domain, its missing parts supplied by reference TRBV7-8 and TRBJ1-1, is GAGVSQSPRYKVAKRGQDVALRCDPISGHVSLFWYQQALGQGPEFLTYFQNEAQLDKSGLPSDRFFAERPEGSVSTLKIQRTQQEDSAVYLCASSLGQDMNTEAFFGQGTRLTVV.

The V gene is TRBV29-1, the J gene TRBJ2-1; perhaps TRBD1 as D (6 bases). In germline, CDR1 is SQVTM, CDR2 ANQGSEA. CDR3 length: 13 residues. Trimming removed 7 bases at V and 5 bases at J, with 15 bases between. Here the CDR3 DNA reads TGCAGCGGTTCAAGGGGACATGACAATGAGCAGTTCTTC. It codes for CSGSRGHDNEQFF.

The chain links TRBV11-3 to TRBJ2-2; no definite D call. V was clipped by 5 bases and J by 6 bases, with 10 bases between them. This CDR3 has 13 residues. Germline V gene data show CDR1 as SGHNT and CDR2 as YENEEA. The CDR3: CASSSTSPGELFF. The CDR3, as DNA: TGTGCCAGCAGCAGCACAAGTCCCGGGGAGCTGTTTTTT.

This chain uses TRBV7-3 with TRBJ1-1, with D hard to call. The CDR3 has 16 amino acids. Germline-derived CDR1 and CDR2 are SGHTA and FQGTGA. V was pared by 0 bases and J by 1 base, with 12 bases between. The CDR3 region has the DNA TGTGCCAGCAGCTTAACTTCGGGAATGGGGAACACTGAAGCTTTCTTT. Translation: CASSLTSGMGNTEAFF.

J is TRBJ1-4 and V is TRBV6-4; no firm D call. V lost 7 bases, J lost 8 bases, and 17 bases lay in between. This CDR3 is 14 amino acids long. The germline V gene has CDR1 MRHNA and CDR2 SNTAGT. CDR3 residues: CASTRPASVEKLFF. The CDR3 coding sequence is TGTGCCAGCACCCGGCCAGCTTCCGTCGAAAAACTGTTTTTT.

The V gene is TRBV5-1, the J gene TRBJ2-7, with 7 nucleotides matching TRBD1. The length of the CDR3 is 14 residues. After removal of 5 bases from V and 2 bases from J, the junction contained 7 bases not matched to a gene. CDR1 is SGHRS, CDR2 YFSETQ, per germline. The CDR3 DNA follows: TGCGCCAGCAGAATGACAGGGAACCCCTACGAGCAGTACTTC. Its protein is CASRMTGNPYEQYF.

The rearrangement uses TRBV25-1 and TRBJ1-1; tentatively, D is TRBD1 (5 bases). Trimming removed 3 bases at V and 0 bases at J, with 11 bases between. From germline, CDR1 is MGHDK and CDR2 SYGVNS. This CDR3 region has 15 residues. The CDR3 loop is CASSDPRTLNTEAFF. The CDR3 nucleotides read TGTGCCAGCAGTGACCCCCGGACATTGAACACTGAAGCTTTCTTT.

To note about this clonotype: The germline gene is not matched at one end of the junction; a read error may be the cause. CDR3 sequence reads: CSVDVGGRLNIRYF. The DNA for the CDR3 is TGCAGCGTTGATGTGGGAGGGAGGTTAAACATTCGGTACTTC. The chain recombines TRBV29-1 with TRBJ2-4, with 7 positions matching TRBD2. Germline V lookup: CDR1 SQVTM, CDR2 ANQGSEA. This CDR3 contains 14 residues. Based on the CDR3 plus reference TRBV29-1 and TRBJ2-4, the full variable domain is SAVISQKPSRDICQRGTSLTIQCQVDSQVTMMFWYRQQPGQSLTLIATANQGSEATYESGFVIDKFPISRPNLTFSTLTVSNMSPEDSSIYLCSVDVGGRLNIRYFGAGTRLSVL.

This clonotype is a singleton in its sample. The CDR3 region is CSVDPSGSGDTQYF. CDR3 sequence (DNA): TGCAGCGTTGATCCTAGCGGGAGTGGGGATACGCAGTATTTT. This chain uses TRBV29-1 with TRBJ2-3; 10 bases match TRBD2. The CDR3 spans 14 residues. V lost 3 bases, J lost 6 bases, and 6 bases stayed unmatched. Germline loops: CDR1 SQVTM, CDR2 ANQGSEA.

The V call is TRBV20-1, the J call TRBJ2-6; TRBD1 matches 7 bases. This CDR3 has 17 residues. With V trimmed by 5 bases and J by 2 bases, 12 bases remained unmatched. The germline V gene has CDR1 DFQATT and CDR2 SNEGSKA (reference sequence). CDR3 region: CSAPGTDLKAGANVLTF. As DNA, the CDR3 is TGCAGTGCTCCGGGGACAGACCTAAAAGCTGGGGCCAACGTCCTGACTTTC.

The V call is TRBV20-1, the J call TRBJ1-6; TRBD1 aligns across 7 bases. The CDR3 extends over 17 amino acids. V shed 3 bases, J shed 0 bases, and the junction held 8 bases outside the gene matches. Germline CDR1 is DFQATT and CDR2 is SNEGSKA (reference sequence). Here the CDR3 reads CSASPGQTTSYNSPLHF. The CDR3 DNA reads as TGCAGTGCTAGTCCGGGACAGACGACCTCCTATAATTCACCCCTCCACTTT.

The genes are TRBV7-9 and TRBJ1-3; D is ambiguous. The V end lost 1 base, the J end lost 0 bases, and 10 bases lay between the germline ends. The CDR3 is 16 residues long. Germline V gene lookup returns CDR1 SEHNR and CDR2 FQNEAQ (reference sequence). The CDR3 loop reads CASSLGVSNSGNTIYF. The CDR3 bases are TGTGCCAGCAGCTTAGGAGTATCGAACTCTGGAAACACCATATATTTT.

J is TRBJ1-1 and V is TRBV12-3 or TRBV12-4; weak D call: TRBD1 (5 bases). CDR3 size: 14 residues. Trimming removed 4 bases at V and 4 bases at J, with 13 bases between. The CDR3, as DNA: TGTGCCAGCAGTTCACAAGCTGGGGGCACTGAAGCTTTCTTT. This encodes CASSSQAGGTEAFF.

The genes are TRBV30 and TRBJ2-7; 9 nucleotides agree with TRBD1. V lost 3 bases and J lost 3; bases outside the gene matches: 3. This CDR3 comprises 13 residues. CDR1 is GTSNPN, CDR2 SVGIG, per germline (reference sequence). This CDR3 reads CAWSGTGNYEQYF. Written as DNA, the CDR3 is TGTGCCTGGAGCGGGACAGGGAACTACGAGCAGTACTTC.

The chain's CDR3 is CASRVGGRQETQYF. CDR3 bases: TGTGCCAGCCGGGTGGGGGGTCGGCAAGAGACCCAGTACTTC. The chain couples TRBV7-8 to TRBJ2-5, with D perhaps matching TRBD2 (6 bases). Germline CDR1 reads SGHVS; CDR2 reads FQNEAQ. The CDR3 has 14 residues. Trimming took off 8 bases at V and 2 bases at J, with 15 bases between the two ends.

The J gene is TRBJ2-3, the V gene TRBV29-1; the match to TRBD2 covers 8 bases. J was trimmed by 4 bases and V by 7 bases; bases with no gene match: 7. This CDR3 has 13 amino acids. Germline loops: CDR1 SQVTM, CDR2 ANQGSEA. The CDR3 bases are TGCAGCGCCCATCCAGCGGGGGCAGATACGCAGTATTTT. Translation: CSAHPAGADTQYF.

For the CDR3, the DNA is TGCAGTGTCCTGACAGGCTACTCGGCTTTCTTT. This gives the protein CSVLTGYSAFF. This sequence joins TRBV20-1 and TRBJ1-1; D may be TRBD1 (6 bases). Germline assignment: CDR1 DFQATT and CDR2 SNEGSKA (reference sequence). The V gene lost 7 bases and the J gene lost 11 bases, with 17 bases spanning the gap. CDR3 length: 11 residues.

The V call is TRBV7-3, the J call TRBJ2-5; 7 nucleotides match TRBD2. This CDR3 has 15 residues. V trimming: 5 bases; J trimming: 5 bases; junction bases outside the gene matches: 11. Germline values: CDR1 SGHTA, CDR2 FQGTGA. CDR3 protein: CASSVYLGRPETQYF. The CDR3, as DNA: TGTGCCAGCAGCGTTTATCTCGGGAGGCCCGAGACCCAGTACTTC.

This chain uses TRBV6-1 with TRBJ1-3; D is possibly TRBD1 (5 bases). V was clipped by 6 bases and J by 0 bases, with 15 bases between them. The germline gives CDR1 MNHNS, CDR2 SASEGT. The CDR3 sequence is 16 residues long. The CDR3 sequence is CASRRTAGGSGNTIYF. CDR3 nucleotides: TGTGCCAGCAGACGGACGGCTGGGGGCTCTGGAAACACCATATATTTT.

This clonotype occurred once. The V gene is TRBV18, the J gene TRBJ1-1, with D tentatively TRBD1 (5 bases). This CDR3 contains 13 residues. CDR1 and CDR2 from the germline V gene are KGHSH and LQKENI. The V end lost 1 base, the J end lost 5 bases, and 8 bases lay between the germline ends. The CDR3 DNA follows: TGTGCCAGCTCACCACGAGGGGAAACTGAAGCTTTCTTT. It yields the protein CASSPRGETEAFF.

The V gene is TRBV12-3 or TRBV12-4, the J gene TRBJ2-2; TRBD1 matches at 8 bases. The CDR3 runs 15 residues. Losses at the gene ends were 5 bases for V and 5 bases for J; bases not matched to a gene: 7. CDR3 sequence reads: CASSRTGIRTGELFF. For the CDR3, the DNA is TGTGCCAGCAGTCGGACAGGGATCCGGACCGGGGAGCTGTTTTTT.

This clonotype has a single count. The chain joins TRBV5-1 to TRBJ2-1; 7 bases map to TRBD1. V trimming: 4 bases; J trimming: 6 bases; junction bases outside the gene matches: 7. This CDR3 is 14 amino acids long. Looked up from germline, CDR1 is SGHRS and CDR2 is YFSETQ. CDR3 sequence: CASSPGTVSNEQFF. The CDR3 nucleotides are TGCGCCAGCAGCCCTGGGACAGTTTCCAATGAGCAGTTCTTC.

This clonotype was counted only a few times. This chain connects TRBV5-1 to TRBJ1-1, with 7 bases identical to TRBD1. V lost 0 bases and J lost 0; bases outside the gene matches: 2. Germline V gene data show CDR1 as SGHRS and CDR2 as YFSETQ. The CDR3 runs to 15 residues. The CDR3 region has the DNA TGCGCCAGCAGCTTGGACAGGGGAATGAACACTGAAGCTTTCTTT. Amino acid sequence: CASSLDRGMNTEAFF.

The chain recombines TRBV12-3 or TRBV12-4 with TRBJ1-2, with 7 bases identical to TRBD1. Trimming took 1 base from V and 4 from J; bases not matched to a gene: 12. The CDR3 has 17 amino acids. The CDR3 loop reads CASSLGFGGPGGYGYTF. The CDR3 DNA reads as TGTGCCAGCAGTTTAGGGTTTGGGGGGCCAGGGGGCTATGGCTACACCTTC.

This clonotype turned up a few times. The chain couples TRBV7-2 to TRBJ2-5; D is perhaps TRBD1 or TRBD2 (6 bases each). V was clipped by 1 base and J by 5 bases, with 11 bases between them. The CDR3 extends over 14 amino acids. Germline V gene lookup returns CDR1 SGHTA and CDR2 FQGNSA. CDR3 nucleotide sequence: TGTGCCAGCAGCTTAGGGGGGCTAGCGGAGACCCAGTACTTC. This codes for CASSLGGLAETQYF.